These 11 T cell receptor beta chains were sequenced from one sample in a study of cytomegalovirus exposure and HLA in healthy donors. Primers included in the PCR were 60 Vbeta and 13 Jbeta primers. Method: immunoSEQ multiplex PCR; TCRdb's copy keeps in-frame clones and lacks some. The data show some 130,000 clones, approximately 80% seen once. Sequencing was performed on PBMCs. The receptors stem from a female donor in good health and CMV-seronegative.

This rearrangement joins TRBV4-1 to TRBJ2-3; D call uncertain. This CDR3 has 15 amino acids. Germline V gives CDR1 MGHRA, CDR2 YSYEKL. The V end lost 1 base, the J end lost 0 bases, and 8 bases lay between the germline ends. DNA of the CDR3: TGCGCCAGCAGCCAAGGGTCGACTAGCACAGATACGCAGTATTTT. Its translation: CASSQGSTSTDTQYF.

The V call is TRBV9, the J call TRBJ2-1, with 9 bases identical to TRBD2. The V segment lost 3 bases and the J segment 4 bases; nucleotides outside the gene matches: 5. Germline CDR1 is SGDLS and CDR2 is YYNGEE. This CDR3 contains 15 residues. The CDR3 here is CASSAELAGYNEQFF. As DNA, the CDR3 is TGTGCCAGCAGCGCGGAGCTAGCGGGATACAATGAGCAGTTCTTC.

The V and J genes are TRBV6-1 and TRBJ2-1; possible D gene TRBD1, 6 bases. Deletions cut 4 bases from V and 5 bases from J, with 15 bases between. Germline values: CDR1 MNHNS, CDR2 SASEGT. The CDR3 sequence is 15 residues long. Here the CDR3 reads CASSGPSRGDNEQFF. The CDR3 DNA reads TGTGCCAGCAGTGGCCCGTCCAGGGGAGACAATGAGCAGTTCTTC.

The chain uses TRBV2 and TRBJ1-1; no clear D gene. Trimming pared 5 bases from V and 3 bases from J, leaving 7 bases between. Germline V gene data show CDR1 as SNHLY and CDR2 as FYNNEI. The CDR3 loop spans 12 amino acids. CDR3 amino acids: CASSRGDTEAFF. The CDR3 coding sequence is TGTGCCAGCAGTCGCGGGGACACTGAAGCTTTCTTT. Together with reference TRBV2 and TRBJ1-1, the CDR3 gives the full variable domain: EPEVTQTPSHQVTQMGQEVILRCVPISNHLYFYWYRQILGQKVEFLVSFYNNEISEKSEIFDDQFSVERPDGSNFTLKIRSTKLEDSAMYFCASSRGDTEAFFGQGTRLTVV.

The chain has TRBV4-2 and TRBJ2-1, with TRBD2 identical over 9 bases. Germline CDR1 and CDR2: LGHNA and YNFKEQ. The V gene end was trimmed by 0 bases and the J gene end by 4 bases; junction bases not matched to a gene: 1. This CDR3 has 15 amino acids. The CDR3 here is CASSQETSGYNEQFF. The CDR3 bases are TGTGCCAGCAGCCAAGAGACTAGCGGTTACAATGAGCAGTTCTTC.

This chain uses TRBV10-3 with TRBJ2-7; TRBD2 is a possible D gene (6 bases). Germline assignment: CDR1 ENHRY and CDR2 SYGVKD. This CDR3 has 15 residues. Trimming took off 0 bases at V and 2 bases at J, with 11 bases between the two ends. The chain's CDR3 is CAISESGTGAYEQYF. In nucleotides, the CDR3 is TGTGCCATCAGTGAGTCTGGGACGGGGGCCTACGAGCAGTACTTC.

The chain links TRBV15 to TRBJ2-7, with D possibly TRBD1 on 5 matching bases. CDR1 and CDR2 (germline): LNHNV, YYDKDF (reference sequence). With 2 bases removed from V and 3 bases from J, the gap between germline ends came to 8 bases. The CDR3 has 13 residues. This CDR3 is CATSRPQGYEQYF. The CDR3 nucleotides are TGTGCCACCAGCAGACCTCAGGGCTACGAGCAGTACTTC.

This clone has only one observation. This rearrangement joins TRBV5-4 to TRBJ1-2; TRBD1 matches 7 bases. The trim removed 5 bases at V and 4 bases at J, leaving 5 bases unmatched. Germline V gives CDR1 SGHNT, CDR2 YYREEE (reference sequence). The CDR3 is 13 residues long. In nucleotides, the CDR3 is TGTGCCAGCAGTTCCGGACAGGCCTATGGCTACACCTTC. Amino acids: CASSSGQAYGYTF.

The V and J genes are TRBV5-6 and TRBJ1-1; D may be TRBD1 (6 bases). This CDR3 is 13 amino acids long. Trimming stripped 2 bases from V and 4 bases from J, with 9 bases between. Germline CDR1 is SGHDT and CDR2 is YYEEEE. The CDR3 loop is CASSLKGGTEAFF. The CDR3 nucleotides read TGTGCCAGCAGCTTAAAAGGGGGCACTGAAGCTTTCTTT.

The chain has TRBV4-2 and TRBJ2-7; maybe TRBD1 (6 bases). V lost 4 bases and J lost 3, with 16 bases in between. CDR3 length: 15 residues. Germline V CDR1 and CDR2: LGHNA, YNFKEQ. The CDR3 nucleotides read TGTGCCAGCAGCCTCAAGGCCGAAGGGGGCTACGAGCAGTACTTC. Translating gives CASSLKAEGGYEQYF.

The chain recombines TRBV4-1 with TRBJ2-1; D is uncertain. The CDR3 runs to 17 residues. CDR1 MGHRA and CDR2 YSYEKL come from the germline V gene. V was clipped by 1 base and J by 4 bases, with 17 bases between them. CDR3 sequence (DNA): TGCGCCAGCAGCCAAGTAGGAAAGGCGGAGAGATACAATGAGCAGTTCTTC. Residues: CASSQVGKAERYNEQFF.